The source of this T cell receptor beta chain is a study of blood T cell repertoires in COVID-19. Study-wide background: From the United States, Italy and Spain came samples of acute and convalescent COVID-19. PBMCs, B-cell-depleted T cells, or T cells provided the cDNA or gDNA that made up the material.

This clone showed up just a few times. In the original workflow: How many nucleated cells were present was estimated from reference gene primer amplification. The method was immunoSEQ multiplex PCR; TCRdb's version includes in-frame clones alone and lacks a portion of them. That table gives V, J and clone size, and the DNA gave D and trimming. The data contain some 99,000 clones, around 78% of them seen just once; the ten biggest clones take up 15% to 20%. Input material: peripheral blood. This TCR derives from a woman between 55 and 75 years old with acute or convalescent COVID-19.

The CDR3 DNA is TGTGCCAGCAGTGCTGGGACAGGGGTTTACGAGCAGTACTTC. It translates to CASSAGTGVYEQYF. The chain employs TRBV2 and TRBJ2-7, with 10 bases fitting TRBD1. Germline-derived CDR1 and CDR2 are SNHLY and FYNNEI. With V trimmed by 4 bases and J by 4 bases, 4 bases remained unmatched. This CDR3 region has 14 residues.